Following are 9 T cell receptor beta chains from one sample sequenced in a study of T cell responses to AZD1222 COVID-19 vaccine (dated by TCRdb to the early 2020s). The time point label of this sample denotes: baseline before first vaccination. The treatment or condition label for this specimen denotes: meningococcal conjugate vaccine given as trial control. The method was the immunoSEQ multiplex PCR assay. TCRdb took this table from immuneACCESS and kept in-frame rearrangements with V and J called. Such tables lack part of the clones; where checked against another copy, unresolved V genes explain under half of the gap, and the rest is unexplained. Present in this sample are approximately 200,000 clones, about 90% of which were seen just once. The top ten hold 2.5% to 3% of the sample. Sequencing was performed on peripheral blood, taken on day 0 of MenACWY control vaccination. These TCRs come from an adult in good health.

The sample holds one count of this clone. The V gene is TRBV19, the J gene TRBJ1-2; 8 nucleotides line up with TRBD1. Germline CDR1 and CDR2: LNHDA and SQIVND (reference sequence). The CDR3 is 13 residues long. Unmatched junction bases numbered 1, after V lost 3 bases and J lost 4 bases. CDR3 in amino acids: CASSIGQGYGYTF. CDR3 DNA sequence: TGTGCCAGTAGTATTGGACAGGGCTATGGCTACACCTTC. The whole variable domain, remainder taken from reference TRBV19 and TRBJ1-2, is DGGITQSPKYLFRKEGQNVTLSCEQNLNHDAMYWYRQDPGQGLRLIYYSQIVNDFQKGDIAEGYSVSREKKESFPLTVTSAQKNPTAFYLCASSIGQGYGYTFGSGTRLTVV.

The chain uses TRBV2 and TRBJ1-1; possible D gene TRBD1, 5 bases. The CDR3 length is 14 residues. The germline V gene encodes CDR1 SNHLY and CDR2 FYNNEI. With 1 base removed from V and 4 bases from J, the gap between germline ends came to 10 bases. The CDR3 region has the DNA TGTGCCAGCAGTGAAGAAGGGGTCGGCACTGAAGCTTTCTTT. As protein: CASSEEGVGTEAFF.

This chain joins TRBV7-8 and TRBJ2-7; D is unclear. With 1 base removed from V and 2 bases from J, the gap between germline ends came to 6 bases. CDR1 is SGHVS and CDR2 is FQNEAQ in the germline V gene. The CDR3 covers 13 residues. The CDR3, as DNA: TGTGCCAGCAGCTTAGTCCAGACCTACGAGCAGTACTTC. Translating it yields CASSLVQTYEQYF. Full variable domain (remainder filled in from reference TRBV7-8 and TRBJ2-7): GAGVSQSPRYKVAKRGQDVALRCDPISGHVSLFWYQQALGQGPEFLTYFQNEAQLDKSGLPSDRFFAERPEGSVSTLKIQRTQQEDSAVYLCASSLVQTYEQYFGPGTRLTVT.

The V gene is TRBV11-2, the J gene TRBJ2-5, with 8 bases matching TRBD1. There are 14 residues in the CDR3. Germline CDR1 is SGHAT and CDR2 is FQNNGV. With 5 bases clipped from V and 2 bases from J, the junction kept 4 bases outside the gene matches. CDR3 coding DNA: TGTGCCAGCAGCCCAACAGGGGGACAAGAGACCCAGTACTTC. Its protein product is CASSPTGGQETQYF.

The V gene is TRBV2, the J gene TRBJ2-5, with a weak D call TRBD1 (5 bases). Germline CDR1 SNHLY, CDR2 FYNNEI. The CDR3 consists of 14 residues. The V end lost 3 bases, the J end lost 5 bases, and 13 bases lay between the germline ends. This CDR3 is CASSDRHAGETQYF. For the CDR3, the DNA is TGTGCCAGCAGTGACCGACACGCAGGGGAGACCCAGTACTTC.

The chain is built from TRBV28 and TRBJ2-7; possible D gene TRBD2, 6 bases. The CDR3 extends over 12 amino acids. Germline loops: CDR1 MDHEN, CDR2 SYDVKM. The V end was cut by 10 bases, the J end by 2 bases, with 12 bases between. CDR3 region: CATQGLPYEQYF. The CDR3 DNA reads TGTGCCACGCAGGGACTCCCCTACGAGCAGTACTTC.

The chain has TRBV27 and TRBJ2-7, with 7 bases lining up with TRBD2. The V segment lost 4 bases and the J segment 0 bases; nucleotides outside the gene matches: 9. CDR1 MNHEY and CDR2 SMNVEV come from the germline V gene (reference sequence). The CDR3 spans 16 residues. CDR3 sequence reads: CASSSISGRYSYEQYF. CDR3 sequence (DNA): TGTGCCAGCAGTTCAATTAGCGGGCGATACTCCTACGAGCAGTACTTC.

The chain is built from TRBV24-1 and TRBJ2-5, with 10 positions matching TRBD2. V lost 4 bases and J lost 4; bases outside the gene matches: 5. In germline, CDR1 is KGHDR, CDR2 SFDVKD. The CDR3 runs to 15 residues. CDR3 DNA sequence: TGTGCCACCAGTGAGCTAGCGGGAGATATAGAGACCCAGTACTTC. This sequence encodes CATSELAGDIETQYF.

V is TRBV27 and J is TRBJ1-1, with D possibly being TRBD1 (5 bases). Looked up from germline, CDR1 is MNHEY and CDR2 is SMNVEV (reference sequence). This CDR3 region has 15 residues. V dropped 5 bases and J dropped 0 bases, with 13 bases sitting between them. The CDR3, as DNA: TGTGCCAGCAGTGGAAAGTGGGGCATGAACACTGAAGCTTTCTTT. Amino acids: CASSGKWGMNTEAFF.